These 7 T cell receptor beta chains came from one sample sequenced in a study of blood T cell repertoires in COVID-19. The protocol was immunoSEQ multiplex PCR, while the TCRdb copy is restricted to in-frame clones and leaves out a portion. Of 250,000 or so clones in the sample, around 90% were seen once. The source material was PBMCs or T cells enriched from blood (not recorded which). These receptors were obtained from a woman in her 40s who had been exposed to COVID-19.

The chain combines TRBV28 with TRBJ1-1; D unclear. Germline CDR1 MDHEN, CDR2 SYDVKM. V lost 5 bases to trimming and J lost 10 bases, with 14 bases between them. The CDR3 extends over 12 amino acids. DNA for the CDR3: TGTGCCAGCAGTCGGGTCTCTTTGGTAGCTTTCTTT. Protein product: CASSRVSLVAFF.

The CDR3 DNA sequence: TGTGCCAGCAGCTACCACGGACAGGGAGCTGGAAACACCATATATTTT. Protein: CASSYHGQGAGNTIYF. The chain recombines TRBV7-2 with TRBJ1-3; 8 positions agree with TRBD1. The length of the CDR3 is 16 residues. Germline assignment: CDR1 SGHTA and CDR2 FQGNSA. Unmatched junction bases numbered 7, after V lost 4 bases and J lost 2 bases.

The chain employs TRBV19 and TRBJ2-1, with 8 nucleotides matching TRBD1. The CDR3 is 14 amino acids. Germline CDR1 and CDR2: LNHDA and SQIVND (reference sequence). V was pared by 3 bases and J by 5 bases, with 3 bases of the junction left unmatched. CDR3 DNA sequence: TGTGCCAGTAGTATGGACAGGGCAAACAATGAGCAGTTCTTC. It yields the protein CASSMDRANNEQFF. The whole variable domain, remainder taken from reference TRBV19 and TRBJ2-1, is DGGITQSPKYLFRKEGQNVTLSCEQNLNHDAMYWYRQDPGQGLRLIYYSQIVNDFQKGDIAEGYSVSREKKESFPLTVTSAQKNPTAFYLCASSMDRANNEQFFGPGTRLTVL.

The chain employs TRBV5-1 and TRBJ2-7; TRBD2 matches 12 bases. Trimming removed 4 bases from V and 3 bases from J; junction bases left unmatched: 5. Germline CDR1 SGHRS, CDR2 YFSETQ. The CDR3 is made up of 15 amino acids. CDR3 bases: TGCGCCAGCAGCACACTAGCGGGGGGTTTCTACGAGCAGTACTTC. Amino acids: CASSTLAGGFYEQYF.

For this clone: One junction end does not reproduce the germline sequence, and a read error may be involved. This chain uses TRBV5-1 with TRBJ1-1, with no clear D. CDR3 length equals 15 residues. Germline assignment: CDR1 SGHRS and CDR2 YFSETQ. Here the CDR3 DNA reads TGTGCCAGCAGCTTGCTTGCTAATGAGAACACTGAAGCTTTCTTT. This translates into CASSLLANENTEAFF.

The CDR3 reads CASSDGRTYNSPLHF. The DNA for the CDR3 is TGTGCCAGCAGTGACGGGAGGACCTATAATTCACCCCTCCACTTT. This chain links TRBV25-1 with TRBJ1-6; D gene uncertain. This CDR3 has 15 residues. CDR1 and CDR2 (germline): MGHDK, SYGVNS. V gave up 3 bases and J gave up 2 bases, with 8 bases separating them.

The chain combines TRBV11-3 with TRBJ2-1; TRBD2 matches at 14 bases. The germline gives CDR1 SGHNT, CDR2 YENEEA. This CDR3 is 18 amino acids long. V trimming: 3 bases; J trimming: 9 bases; junction bases outside the gene matches: 13. CDR3 protein: CASSFLGLAGAGRTEQFF. The CDR3 nucleotides are TGTGCCAGCAGCTTTCTGGGACTAGCGGGAGCCGGCCGTACTGAGCAGTTCTTC.